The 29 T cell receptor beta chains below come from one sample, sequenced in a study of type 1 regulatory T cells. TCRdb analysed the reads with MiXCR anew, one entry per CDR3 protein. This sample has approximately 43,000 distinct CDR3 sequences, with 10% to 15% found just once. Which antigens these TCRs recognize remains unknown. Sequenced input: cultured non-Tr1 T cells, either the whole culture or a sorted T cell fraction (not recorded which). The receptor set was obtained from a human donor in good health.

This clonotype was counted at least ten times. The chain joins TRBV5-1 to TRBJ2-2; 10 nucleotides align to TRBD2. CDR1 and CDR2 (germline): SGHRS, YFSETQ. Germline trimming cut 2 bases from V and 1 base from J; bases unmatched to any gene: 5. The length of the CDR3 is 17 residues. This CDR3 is CASSFLGLAENTGELFF. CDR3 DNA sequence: TGCGCCAGCAGCTTCCTTGGACTAGCGGAGAACACCGGGGAGCTGTTTTTT.

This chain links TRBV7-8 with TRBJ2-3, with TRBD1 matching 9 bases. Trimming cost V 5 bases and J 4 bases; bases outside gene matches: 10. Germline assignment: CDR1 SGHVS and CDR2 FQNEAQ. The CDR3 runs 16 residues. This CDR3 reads CASSRGQGRVPDTQYF. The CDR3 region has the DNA TGTGCCAGCAGCAGAGGACAGGGGAGAGTCCCAGATACGCAGTATTTT.

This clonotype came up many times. CDR3 in amino acids: CASSPGGSGHNEQFF. Written as DNA, the CDR3 is TGTGCCAGCAGCCCGGGGGGGAGCGGCCACAATGAGCAGTTCTTC. The chain joins TRBV12-3 or TRBV12-4 to TRBJ2-1; 8 nucleotides align to TRBD2. Unmatched junction bases numbered 9, after V lost 6 bases and J lost 5 bases. The CDR3 totals 15 residues.

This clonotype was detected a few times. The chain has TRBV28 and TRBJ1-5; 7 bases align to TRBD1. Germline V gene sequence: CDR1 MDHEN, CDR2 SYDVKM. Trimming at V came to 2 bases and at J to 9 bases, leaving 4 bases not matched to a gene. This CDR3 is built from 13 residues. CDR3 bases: TGTGCCAGCAGTTTAGGGACAGATGGGCCCCAGCATTTT. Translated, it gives CASSLGTDGPQHF.

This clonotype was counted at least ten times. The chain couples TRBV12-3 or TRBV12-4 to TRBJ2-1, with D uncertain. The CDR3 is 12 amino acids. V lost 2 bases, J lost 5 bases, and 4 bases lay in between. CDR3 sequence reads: CASSLINNEQFF. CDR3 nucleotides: TGTGCCAGCAGTTTAATCAACAATGAGCAGTTCTTC.

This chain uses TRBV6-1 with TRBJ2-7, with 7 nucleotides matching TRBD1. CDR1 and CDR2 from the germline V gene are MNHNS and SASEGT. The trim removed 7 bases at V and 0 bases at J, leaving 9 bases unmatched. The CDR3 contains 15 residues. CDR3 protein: CASIRNGTDSYEQYF. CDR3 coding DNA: TGTGCCAGCATTAGAAACGGGACAGACTCCTACGAGCAGTACTTC.

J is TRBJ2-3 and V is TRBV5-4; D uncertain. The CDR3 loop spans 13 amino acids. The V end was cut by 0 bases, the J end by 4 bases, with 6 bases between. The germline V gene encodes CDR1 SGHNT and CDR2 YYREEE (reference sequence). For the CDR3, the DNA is TGTGCCAGCAGCTTGGCGGGCCCAGATACGCAGTATTTT. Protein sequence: CASSLAGPDTQYF.

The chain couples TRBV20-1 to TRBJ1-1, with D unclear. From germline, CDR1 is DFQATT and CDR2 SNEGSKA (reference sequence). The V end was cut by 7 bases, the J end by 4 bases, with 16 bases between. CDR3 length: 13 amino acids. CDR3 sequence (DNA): TGCAGTGGATGGAGGCAGGCGGGCACTGAAGCTTTCTTT. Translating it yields CSGWRQAGTEAFF.

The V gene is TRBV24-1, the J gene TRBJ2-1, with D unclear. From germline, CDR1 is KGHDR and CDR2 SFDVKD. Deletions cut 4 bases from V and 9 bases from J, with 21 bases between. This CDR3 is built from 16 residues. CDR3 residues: CATSDVGSATHREQFF. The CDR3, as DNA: TGTGCCACCAGTGACGTGGGCTCCGCGACTCACCGTGAGCAGTTCTTC.

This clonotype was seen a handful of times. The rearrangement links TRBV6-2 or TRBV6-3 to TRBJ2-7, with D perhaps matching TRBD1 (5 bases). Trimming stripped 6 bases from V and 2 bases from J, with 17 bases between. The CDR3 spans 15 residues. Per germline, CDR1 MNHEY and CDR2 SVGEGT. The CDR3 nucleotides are TGTGCCAGCAGAGACCTTGACAGAACGGCCTACGAGCAGTACTTC. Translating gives CASRDLDRTAYEQYF.

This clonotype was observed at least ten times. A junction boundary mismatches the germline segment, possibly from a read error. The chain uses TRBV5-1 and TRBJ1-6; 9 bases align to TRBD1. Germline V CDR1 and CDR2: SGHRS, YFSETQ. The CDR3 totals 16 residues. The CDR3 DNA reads TGCGCCAGCAGCTCCGGGACGGGACAGGGTAATACACCCCTCCACTTT. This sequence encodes CASSSGTGQGNTPLHF.

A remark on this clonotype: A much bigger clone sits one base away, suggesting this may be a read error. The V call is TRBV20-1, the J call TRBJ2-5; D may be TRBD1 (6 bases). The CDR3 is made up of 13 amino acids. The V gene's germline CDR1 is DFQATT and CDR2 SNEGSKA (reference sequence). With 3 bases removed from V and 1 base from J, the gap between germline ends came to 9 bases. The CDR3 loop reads CSARGALQETQYF. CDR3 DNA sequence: TGCAGTGCTAGGGGGGCACTCCAAGAGACCCAGTACTTC.

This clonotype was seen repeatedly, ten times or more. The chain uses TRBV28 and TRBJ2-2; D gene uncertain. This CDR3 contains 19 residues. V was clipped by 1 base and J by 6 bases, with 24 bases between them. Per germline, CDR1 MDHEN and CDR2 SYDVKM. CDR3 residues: CASSLFSQRRSASPGELFF. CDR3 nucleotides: TGTGCCAGCAGTTTATTCTCTCAGCGACGCTCGGCCTCACCCGGGGAGCTGTTTTTT.

The CDR3 DNA reads as TGCGCCAGCAGCTCGCAGGGGGCAGATTTAGAGACCCAGTACTTC. It encodes CASSSQGADLETQYF. This chain connects TRBV5-1 to TRBJ2-5; 8 bases map to TRBD1. This CDR3 spans 15 amino acids. The trim removed 3 bases at V and 4 bases at J, leaving 8 bases unmatched. From germline, CDR1 is SGHRS and CDR2 YFSETQ.

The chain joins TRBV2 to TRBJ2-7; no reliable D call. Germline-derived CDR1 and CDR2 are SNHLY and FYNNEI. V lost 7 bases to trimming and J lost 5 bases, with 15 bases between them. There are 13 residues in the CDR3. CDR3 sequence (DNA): TGTGCCAGCACCCAAGGGTGGGGAAACGAGCAGTACTTC. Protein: CASTQGWGNEQYF.

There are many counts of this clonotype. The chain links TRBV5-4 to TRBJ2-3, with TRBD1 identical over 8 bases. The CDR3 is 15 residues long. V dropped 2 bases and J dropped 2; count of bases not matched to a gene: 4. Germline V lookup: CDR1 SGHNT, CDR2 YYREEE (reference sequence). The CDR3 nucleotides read TGTGCCAGCAGCTTTAGGACAGGGTACACAGATACGCAGTATTTT. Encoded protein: CASSFRTGYTDTQYF.

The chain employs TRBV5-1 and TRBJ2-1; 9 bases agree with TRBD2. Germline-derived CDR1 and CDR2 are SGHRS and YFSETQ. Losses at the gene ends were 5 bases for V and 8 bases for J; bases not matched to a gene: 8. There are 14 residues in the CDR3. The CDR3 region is CASRWAGGNHEQFF. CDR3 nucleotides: TGCGCCAGCAGATGGGCGGGAGGGAACCATGAGCAGTTCTTC. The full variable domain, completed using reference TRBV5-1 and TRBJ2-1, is KAGVTQTPRYLIKTRGQQVTLSCSPISGHRSVSWYQQTPGQGLQFLFEYFSETQRNKGNFPGRFSGRQFSNSRSEMNVSTLELGDSALYLCASRWAGGNHEQFFGPGTRLTVL.

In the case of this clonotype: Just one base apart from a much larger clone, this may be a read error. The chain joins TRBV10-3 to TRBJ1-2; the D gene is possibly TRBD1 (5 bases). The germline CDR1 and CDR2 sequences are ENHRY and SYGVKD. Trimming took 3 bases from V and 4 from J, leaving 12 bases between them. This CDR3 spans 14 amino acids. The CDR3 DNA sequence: TGTGCCATCAGTGACGGGGCAGGGCCCTATGGCTACACCTTC. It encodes CAISDGAGPYGYTF.

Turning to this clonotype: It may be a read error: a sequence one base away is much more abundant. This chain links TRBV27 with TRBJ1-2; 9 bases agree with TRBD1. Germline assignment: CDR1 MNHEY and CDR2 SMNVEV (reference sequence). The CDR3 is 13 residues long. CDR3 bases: TGTGCCGGCAGACGACAGGGGGGCTATGGCTACACCTTC. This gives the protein CAGRRQGGYGYTF.

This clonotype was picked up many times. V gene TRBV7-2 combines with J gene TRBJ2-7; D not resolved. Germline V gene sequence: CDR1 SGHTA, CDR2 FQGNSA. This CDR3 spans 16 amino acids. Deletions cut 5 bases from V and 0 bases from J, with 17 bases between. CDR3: CASSVGPTPSSYEQYF. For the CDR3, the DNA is TGTGCCAGCAGCGTAGGCCCAACTCCGAGCTCCTACGAGCAGTACTTC.

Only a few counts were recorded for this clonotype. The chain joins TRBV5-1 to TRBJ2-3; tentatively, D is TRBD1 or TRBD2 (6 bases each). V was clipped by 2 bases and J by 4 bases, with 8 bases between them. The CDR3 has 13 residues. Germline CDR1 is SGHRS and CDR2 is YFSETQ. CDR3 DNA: TGCGCCAGCAGCTTTAGGGGGGCAGATACGCAGTATTTT. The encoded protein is CASSFRGADTQYF.

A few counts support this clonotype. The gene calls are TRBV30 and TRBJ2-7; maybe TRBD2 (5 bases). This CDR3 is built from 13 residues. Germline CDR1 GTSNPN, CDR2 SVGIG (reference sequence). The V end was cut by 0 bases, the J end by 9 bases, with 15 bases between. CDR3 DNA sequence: TGTGCCTGGAGTGTACAAGAGGAGGCTGGGCAGTACTTC. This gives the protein CAWSVQEEAGQYF.

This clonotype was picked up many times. The CDR3 bases are TGTGCCAGCAGCTTAGGCCTAGAGGACATTCAGTACTTC. Translating gives CASSLGLEDIQYF. The V and J genes are TRBV7-2 and TRBJ2-4; no clear D. The V end was cut by 1 base, the J end by 8 bases, with 9 bases between. Germline lookup yields CDR1 SGHTA and CDR2 FQGNSA. The CDR3 extends over 13 amino acids.

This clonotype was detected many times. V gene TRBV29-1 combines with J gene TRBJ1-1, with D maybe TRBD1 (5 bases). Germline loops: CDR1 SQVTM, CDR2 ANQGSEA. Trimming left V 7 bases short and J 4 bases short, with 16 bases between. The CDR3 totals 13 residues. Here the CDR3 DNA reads TGCAGCGGTAGGGGTTTGGGGTTCACTGAAGCTTTCTTT. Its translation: CSGRGLGFTEAFF.

The CDR3 here is CSANPTSGKTGELFF. The CDR3 DNA reads as TGCAGTGCTAACCCGACTAGCGGGAAAACCGGGGAGCTGTTTTTT. The rearrangement uses TRBV20-1 and TRBJ2-2, with 11 bases that match TRBD2. The CDR3 extends over 15 amino acids. CDR1 is DFQATT and CDR2 is SNEGSKA in the germline V gene (reference sequence). The V gene end was trimmed by 4 bases and the J gene end by 5 bases; junction bases not matched to a gene: 6.

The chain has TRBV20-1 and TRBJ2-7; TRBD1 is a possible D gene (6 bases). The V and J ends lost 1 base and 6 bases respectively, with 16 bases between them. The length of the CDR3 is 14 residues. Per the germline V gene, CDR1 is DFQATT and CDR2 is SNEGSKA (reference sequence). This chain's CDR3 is CSARGWAGAGEQYF. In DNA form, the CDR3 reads TGCAGTGCTAGAGGTTGGGCAGGGGCGGGCGAGCAGTACTTC.

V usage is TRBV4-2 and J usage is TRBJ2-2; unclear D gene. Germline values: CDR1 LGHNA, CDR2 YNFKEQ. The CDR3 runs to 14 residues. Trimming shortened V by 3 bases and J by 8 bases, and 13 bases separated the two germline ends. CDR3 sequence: CASSHDIGAGELFF. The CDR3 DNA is TGTGCCAGCAGCCACGATATAGGTGCGGGGGAGCTGTTTTTT.

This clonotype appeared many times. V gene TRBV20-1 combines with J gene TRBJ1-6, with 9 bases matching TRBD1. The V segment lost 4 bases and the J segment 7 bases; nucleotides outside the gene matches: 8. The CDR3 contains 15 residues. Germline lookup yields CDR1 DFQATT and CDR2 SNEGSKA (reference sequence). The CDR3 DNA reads TGCAGTGCTATTACAGGGGGCTTGAAGAATTCACCCCTCCACTTT. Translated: CSAITGGLKNSPLHF.

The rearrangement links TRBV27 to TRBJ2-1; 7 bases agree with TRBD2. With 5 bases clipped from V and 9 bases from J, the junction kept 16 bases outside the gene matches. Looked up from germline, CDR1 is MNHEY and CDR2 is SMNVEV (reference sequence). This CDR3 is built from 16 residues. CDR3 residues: CASSPHPGGGSGEQFF. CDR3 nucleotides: TGTGCCAGCAGTCCCCACCCGGGCGGGGGATCGGGTGAGCAGTTCTTC.